The 27 T cell receptor beta chains below all came from one sample that was sequenced in a study of T cells after yellow fever vaccination. TCRdb used MiXCR to reprocess the 5' RACE reads, holding one entry per CDR3 protein. Of hundreds of thousands of distinct CDR3 sequences listed, about 4% are singletons. Sample: PBMCs, taken 5 days after the yellow fever booster vaccination. These receptors were collected from a man aged 18 to 30 who received the YFV17D yellow fever vaccine.

The sample holds many counts of this clonotype. V is TRBV5-5 and J is TRBJ2-7; D may correspond to TRBD1 or TRBD2 (6 bases each). CDR1 and CDR2 (germline): SGHKS, YYEKEE (reference sequence). With 8 bases removed from V and 2 bases from J, the gap between germline ends came to 17 bases. This CDR3 has 14 amino acids. CDR3 in amino acids: CASNFRGPTYEQYF. The CDR3 DNA is TGTGCCAGTAATTTTCGGGGGCCCACCTACGAGCAGTACTTC.

The CDR3 sequence is CASSFGGQNSPLHF. Written as DNA, the CDR3 is TGCGCCAGCAGCTTTGGGGGACAAAATTCACCCCTCCACTTT. The chain joins TRBV5-1 to TRBJ1-6, with D possibly being TRBD1 (6 bases). Between the trimmed V and J ends, which lost 2 bases and 7 bases, there was a span of 10 bases. This CDR3 is 14 amino acids long. Germline V CDR1 and CDR2: SGHRS, YFSETQ.

This clonotype has just a few counts. The chain has TRBV6-5 and TRBJ2-2, with 10 bases matching TRBD1. The CDR3 runs to 17 residues. Per the germline V gene, CDR1 is MNHEY and CDR2 is SVGAGI. V shed 6 bases and J 4 bases; nucleotides not matched to a gene: 11. In DNA, the CDR3 is TGTGCCAGCAGCACCGGGACAGGGGACCTGGGCACCGGGGAGCTGTTTTTT. Translating it yields CASSTGTGDLGTGELFF.

This sequence joins TRBV5-5 and TRBJ1-2; D possibly corresponds to TRBD1 (5 bases). The CDR3 spans 17 residues. The V end lost 0 bases, the J end lost 5 bases, and 20 bases lay between the germline ends. Germline loops: CDR1 SGHKS, CDR2 YYEKEE (reference sequence). CDR3 amino acids: CASSLDRGVSAFYGYTF. The CDR3 DNA reads as TGTGCCAGCAGCTTGGATAGGGGCGTGTCAGCGTTTTATGGCTACACCTTC.

The chain combines TRBV5-1 with TRBJ2-5, with a tentative D call TRBD1 (6 bases). This CDR3 is built from 14 residues. The V gene's germline CDR1 is SGHRS and CDR2 YFSETQ. V lost 1 base, J lost 5 bases, and 12 bases lay in between. The CDR3 coding sequence is TGCGCCAGCAGCTTGAGACAGGAGCGGGAGACCCAGTACTTC. Protein: CASSLRQERETQYF.

This clonotype was picked up many times. The chain uses TRBV7-2 and TRBJ1-2; TRBD1 aligns across 9 bases. The length of the CDR3 is 16 residues. Germline loops: CDR1 SGHTA, CDR2 FQGNSA. Unmatched junction bases numbered 9, after V lost 1 base and J lost 6 bases. The CDR3 nucleotides read TGTGCCAGCAGCTTAGGGTCCGGGACAGGGAGCCATGGCTACACCTTC. It codes for CASSLGSGTGSHGYTF.

In this sample, this clonotype turned up a few times. The V and J genes are TRBV11-3 and TRBJ2-3; D gene uncertain. The length of the CDR3 is 13 residues. The V and J ends lost 2 bases and 5 bases respectively, with 8 bases between them. Germline CDR1 reads SGHNT; CDR2 reads YENEEA. CDR3 protein: CASSLNVGDTQYF. CDR3 nucleotide sequence: TGTGCCAGCAGCTTAAACGTCGGAGATACGCAGTATTTT. The full variable domain, in which reference TRBV11-3 and TRBJ2-3 provide the parts outside the CDR3, is EAGVVQSPRYKIIEKKQPVAFWCNPISGHNTLYWYLQNLGQGPELLIRYENEEAVDDSQLPKDRFSAERLKGVDSTLKIQPAELGDSAVYLCASSLNVGDTQYFGPGTRLTVL.

This clonotype was detected ten times or more. The rearrangement links TRBV12-3 or TRBV12-4 to TRBJ2-7, with 8 nucleotides matching TRBD2. The ends lost 7 bases at V and 2 bases at J; junction bases unmatched: 7. The CDR3 is made up of 14 amino acids. The CDR3 region is CASNPGGAPYEQYF. DNA of the CDR3: TGTGCCAGCAACCCCGGGGGGGCTCCCTACGAGCAGTACTTC.

This clonotype was recorded many times. V usage is TRBV7-9 and J usage is TRBJ2-2; no reliable D call. Per the germline V gene, CDR1 is SEHNR and CDR2 is FQNEAQ (reference sequence). CDR3 length: 14 residues. Trimming removed 5 bases from V and 1 base from J, with 8 bases in between. The CDR3 DNA is TGTGCCAGCAGCACCCCAGGGAACACCGGGGAGCTGTTTTTT. Protein product: CASSTPGNTGELFF. Complete variable domain (other parts from reference TRBV7-9 and TRBJ2-2): DTGVSQNPRHKITKRGQNVTFRCDPISEHNRLYWYRQTLGQGPEFLTYFQNEAQLEKSRLLSDRFSAERPKGSFSTLEIQRTEQGDSAMYLCASSTPGNTGELFFGEGSRLTVL.

In DNA form, the CDR3 reads TGCGCCAGCACCCTCCTACAGCGTTCCACCGGGGAGCTGTTTTTT. Its translation: CASTLLQRSTGELFF. V gene TRBV5-1 combines with J gene TRBJ2-2, with no clear D. In germline, CDR1 is SGHRS, CDR2 YFSETQ. The CDR3 contains 15 residues. V lost 6 bases and J 4 bases, leaving 16 bases between the germline ends.

This clonotype appeared many times. The rearrangement uses TRBV2 and TRBJ2-5, with 8 bases lining up with TRBD2. Trimming removed 1 base from V and 5 bases from J; junction bases left unmatched: 0. The V gene's germline CDR1 is SNHLY and CDR2 FYNNEI. The length of the CDR3 is 13 residues. The CDR3 DNA reads TGTGCCAGCAGTGAAGAGCGGGGGGAGACCCAGTACTTC. This gives the protein CASSEERGETQYF.

This clonotype has a count of ten or more. V gene TRBV3-1 combines with J gene TRBJ1-1; TRBD1 might be the D (5 bases). V was shortened by 0 bases and J by 4 bases, with 9 bases between the two germline ends. The germline V gene has CDR1 LGHDT and CDR2 YNNKEL (reference sequence). The CDR3 totals 14 residues. The CDR3 DNA follows: TGTGCCAGCAGCCAAGAAAGGCAGGGCACTGAAGCTTTCTTT. Translated, it gives CASSQERQGTEAFF.

This chain uses TRBV2 with TRBJ2-5, with 10 positions matching TRBD2. From germline, CDR1 is SNHLY and CDR2 FYNNEI. The CDR3 consists of 14 residues. The V gene end was trimmed by 9 bases and the J gene end by 2 bases; junction bases not matched to a gene: 6. CDR3 sequence reads: CARSLSGGQETQYF. In DNA, the CDR3 is TGTGCCAGAAGTCTTAGCGGGGGGCAAGAGACCCAGTACTTC.

The chain uses TRBV7-8 and TRBJ2-2; D might be TRBD1 or TRBD2, each matching 6 bases. Per germline, CDR1 SGHVS and CDR2 FQNEAQ. V shed 2 bases and J shed 3 bases, with 19 bases lying between them. CDR3 size: 18 residues. The CDR3 DNA is TGTGCCAGCAGCTTATTTAGGAGGGGGGCCAGGGACACCGGGGAGCTGTTTTTT. Translation gives CASSLFRRGARDTGELFF.

The chain has TRBV20-1 and TRBJ2-2, with 8 bases that match TRBD1. The germline V gene has CDR1 DFQATT and CDR2 SNEGSKA (reference sequence). This CDR3 region has 15 residues. Trimming at V came to 3 bases and at J to 4 bases, leaving 7 bases not matched to a gene. Written as DNA, the CDR3 is TGCAGTGCTAGGGACGGACAGGGAGGCACCGGGGAGCTGTTTTTT. Amino acid sequence: CSARDGQGGTGELFF.

This clonotype showed up many times. The V gene is TRBV6-6, the J gene TRBJ2-2, with D unclear. Germline V gene lookup returns CDR1 MNHNY and CDR2 SVGAGI (reference sequence). This CDR3 is 12 amino acids long. The V end was cut by 6 bases, the J end by 5 bases, with 7 bases between. Here the CDR3 reads CASRPQTGELFF. CDR3 DNA: TGTGCCAGCAGACCCCAGACCGGGGAGCTGTTTTTT.

This clonotype was seen a handful of times. The chain recombines TRBV23-1 with TRBJ2-1; D is possibly TRBD2 (6 bases). TRBV23-1 is treated as an ORF (open reading frame) with a function not yet certain. Trimming stripped 8 bases from V and 4 bases from J, with 18 bases between. This CDR3 comprises 15 residues. CDR3 DNA: TGCGCCAGCGCTGGGAGGACTACGACGTACAATGAGCAGTTCTTC. Protein: CASAGRTTTYNEQFF.

V is TRBV25-1 and J is TRBJ2-5, with 7 bases that match TRBD1. This CDR3 region has 14 residues. The germline V gene encodes CDR1 MGHDK and CDR2 SYGVNS. Trimming cost V 3 bases and J 5 bases; bases outside gene matches: 6. The CDR3 is CASSDTGDLETQYF. CDR3 in DNA: TGTGCCAGCAGTGATACAGGGGATTTGGAGACCCAGTACTTC. Full variable domain (outside the CDR3, taken from reference TRBV25-1 and TRBJ2-5): EADIYQTPRYLVIGTGKKITLECSQTMGHDKMYWYQQDPGMELHLIHYSYGVNSTEKGDLSSESTVSRIRTEHFPLTLESARPSHTSQYLCASSDTGDLETQYFGPGTRLLVL.

This clonotype was seen a handful of times. V usage is TRBV6-2 or TRBV6-3 and J usage is TRBJ1-4; D perhaps matches TRBD1 (5 bases). Germline CDR1 is MNHEY and CDR2 is SVGEGT. The CDR3 extends over 18 amino acids. Trimming removed 2 bases from V and 0 bases from J, with 16 bases in between. CDR3 residues: CASSYAFGETATNEKLFF. CDR3 sequence (DNA): TGTGCCAGCAGTTACGCCTTCGGAGAGACAGCAACTAATGAAAAACTGTTTTTT.

The genes are TRBV30 and TRBJ1-2; no clear D gene. Trimming cost V 5 bases and J 3 bases, with 4 bases left between them. The germline CDR1 and CDR2 sequences are GTSNPN and SVGIG (reference sequence). This CDR3 has 10 amino acids. This CDR3 reads CAWGDYGYTF. Here the CDR3 DNA reads TGTGCCTGGGGGGACTATGGCTACACCTTC. Combining the CDR3 with reference TRBV30 and TRBJ1-2 gives the whole variable domain SQTIHQWPATLVQPVGSPLSLECTVEGTSNPNLYWYRQAAGRGLQLLFYSVGIGQISSEVPQNLSASRPQDRQFILSSKKLLLSDSGFYLCAWGDYGYTFGSGTRLTVV.

This clonotype turned up a few times. V gene TRBV7-9 combines with J gene TRBJ2-6; D may correspond to TRBD1 or TRBD2 (5 bases each). Germline loops: CDR1 SEHNR, CDR2 FQNEAQ (reference sequence). V dropped 4 bases and J dropped 0 bases, with 13 bases sitting between them. CDR3 size: 17 residues. The CDR3 reads CASSSPGRRSGANVLTF. CDR3 sequence (DNA): TGTGCCAGCAGCTCTCCGGGACGTCGCTCTGGGGCCAACGTCCTGACTTTC.

The rearrangement uses TRBV20-1 and TRBJ1-1; 9 bases line up with TRBD1. Germline assignment: CDR1 DFQATT and CDR2 SNEGSKA (reference sequence). The CDR3 loop spans 13 amino acids. The CDR3: CLIPGQGSIEAFF. CDR3 DNA sequence: TGCCTGATTCCGGGACAGGGTAGTATTGAAGCTTTCTTT.

This clonotype was seen a few times. This rearrangement joins TRBV9 to TRBJ2-1; D possibly corresponds to TRBD2 (7 bases). There are 13 residues in the CDR3. CDR1 and CDR2 from the germline V gene are SGDLS and YYNGEE. V was clipped by 5 bases and J by 12 bases, with 18 bases between them. For the CDR3, the DNA is TGTGCCAGCAGTCGTGGCACGGGGGGCGGGCAGTTCTTC. Translated, it gives CASSRGTGGGQFF.

This sequence joins TRBV6-4 and TRBJ2-2, with D perhaps being TRBD1 or TRBD2 (5 bases each). The V gene lost 4 bases and the J gene lost 6 bases, with 18 bases spanning the gap. There are 16 residues in the CDR3. CDR1 and CDR2 (germline): MRHNA, SNTAGT. The CDR3 bases are TGTGCCAGCAGTGTGGTCGGGGCCGGAGGTTCCGGGGAGCTGTTTTTT. Protein sequence: CASSVVGAGGSGELFF.

The table lists this clonotype with a few counts. The chain employs TRBV9 and TRBJ2-2; D is possibly TRBD1 (6 bases). V was pared by 0 bases and J by 3 bases, with 15 bases between. Germline V CDR1 and CDR2: SGDLS, YYNGEE. CDR3 length equals 17 residues. This chain's CDR3 is CASSVALSGADTGELFF. Here the CDR3 DNA reads TGTGCCAGCAGCGTAGCTTTGTCAGGGGCCGACACCGGGGAGCTGTTTTTT.

This clonotype was detected only a few times. The chain couples TRBV14 to TRBJ1-1; 7 nucleotides agree with TRBD1. Germline-derived CDR1 and CDR2 are SGHDN and FVKESK. The CDR3 loop spans 13 amino acids. Trimming removed 0 bases from V and 8 bases from J; junction bases left unmatched: 3. DNA for the CDR3: TGTGCCAGCAGCCAAGAAAGACAGGGAGAAGCTTTCTTT. The encoded protein is CASSQERQGEAFF.

V usage is TRBV7-2 and J usage is TRBJ1-5, with D perhaps TRBD1 (5 bases). Germline V gene sequence: CDR1 SGHTA, CDR2 FQGNSA. The CDR3 runs to 16 residues. Trimming shortened V by 5 bases and J by 1 base, and 15 bases separated the two germline ends. Here the CDR3 reads CASSLMVGPSNQPQHF. CDR3 sequence (DNA): TGTGCCAGCAGCCTAATGGTGGGACCCAGCAATCAGCCCCAGCATTTT.